This passage covers 19 T cell receptor beta chains from one sample sequenced in a study of cytomegalovirus exposure and HLA in healthy donors. PCR was performed using 60 Vbeta and 13 Jbeta primers. TCRdb keeps only in-frame clones here, not all; method: immunoSEQ multiplex PCR. The sample shows about 190,000 clones, 80% to 90% of them seen only once. Sequencing input: PBMCs. These TCRs come from a male donor in good health and CMV-seronegative.

This chain connects TRBV9 to TRBJ2-2, with TRBD2 matching over 10 bases. The CDR3 consists of 16 residues. V was pared by 2 bases and J by 6 bases, with 7 bases of the junction left unmatched. Germline V lookup: CDR1 SGDLS, CDR2 YYNGEE. CDR3 in DNA: TGTGCCAGCAGCGTGGCGACTAGCGGGTGGGCCGGGGAGCTGTTTTTT. The encoded protein is CASSVATSGWAGELFF. The full variable domain, its missing parts supplied by reference TRBV9 and TRBJ2-2, is DSGVTQTPKHLITATGQRVTLRCSPRSGDLSVYWYQQSLDQGLQFLIQYYNGEERAKGNILERFSAQQFPDLHSELNLSSLELGDSALYFCASSVATSGWAGELFFGEGSRLTVL.

The chain employs TRBV19 and TRBJ2-3; TRBD2 is a possible D gene (6 bases). The germline V and J ends were trimmed by 7 bases and 0 bases, with 14 bases remaining between them. The V gene's germline CDR1 is LNHDA and CDR2 SQIVND (reference sequence). CDR3 size: 15 residues. CDR3 amino acids: CASTPGRESTDTQYF. The CDR3 coding sequence is TGTGCCAGTACACCGGGACGGGAGAGCACAGATACGCAGTATTTT.

This chain connects TRBV20-1 to TRBJ2-7; no clear D gene. CDR1 DFQATT and CDR2 SNEGSKA come from the germline V gene (reference sequence). This CDR3 region has 11 residues. Trimming left V 5 bases short and J 3 bases short, with 8 bases between. The CDR3 loop reads CSAPLLYEQYF. The DNA of the CDR3 is TGCAGTGCTCCCCTACTCTACGAGCAGTACTTC.

The chain is built from TRBV11-2 and TRBJ2-7, with a possible D match to TRBD1 (5 bases). V gave up 1 base and J gave up 4 bases, with 8 bases separating them. Germline V gene lookup returns CDR1 SGHAT and CDR2 FQNNGV. The CDR3 consists of 13 residues. The CDR3: CASSLARGYEQYF. In DNA, the CDR3 is TGTGCCAGCAGCTTAGCAAGGGGTTACGAGCAGTACTTC.

V is TRBV28 and J is TRBJ2-5; D is unclear. Trimming left V 1 base short and J 0 bases short, with 3 bases between. Germline lookup yields CDR1 MDHEN and CDR2 SYDVKM. This CDR3 comprises 13 residues. CDR3 sequence reads: CASSLYYQETQYF. The CDR3, as DNA: TGTGCCAGCAGTTTATACTACCAAGAGACCCAGTACTTC.

This clone occurred a few times. CDR3 DNA: TGTGCCAGCAGTTTATCGACAGGGTACGAGCAGTACTTC. Translation gives CASSLSTGYEQYF. V and J are TRBV27 and TRBJ2-7, with 7 bases fitting TRBD1. The V segment lost 0 bases and the J segment 4 bases; nucleotides outside the gene matches: 0. Germline V gives CDR1 MNHEY, CDR2 SMNVEV (reference sequence). The CDR3 length is 13 residues.

The chain links TRBV7-8 to TRBJ1-1; D might be TRBD1 (5 bases). The germline V and J ends were trimmed by 5 bases and 1 base, with 20 bases remaining between them. Germline V gene data show CDR1 as SGHVS and CDR2 as FQNEAQ. There are 17 residues in the CDR3. CDR3: CASSPARRVSPNTEAFF. In nucleotides, the CDR3 is TGTGCCAGCAGCCCAGCCCGCAGGGTTTCCCCGAACACTGAAGCTTTCTTT.

The chain couples TRBV6-5 to TRBJ2-2, with D possibly matching TRBD1 (6 bases). In germline, CDR1 is MNHEY, CDR2 SVGAGI. V was shortened by 2 bases and J by 4 bases, with 8 bases between the two germline ends. The CDR3 has 14 residues. The CDR3 loop reads CASSYQDSTGELFF. The CDR3 DNA sequence: TGTGCCAGCAGTTACCAGGACAGCACCGGGGAGCTGTTTTTT.

J is TRBJ2-3 and V is TRBV6-5; D call uncertain. This CDR3 has 14 amino acids. Germline V gene sequence: CDR1 MNHEY, CDR2 SVGAGI. Between the trimmed V and J ends, which lost 0 bases and 3 bases, there was a span of 7 bases. The CDR3 sequence is CASSYSIGTDTQYF. The CDR3 nucleotides read TGTGCCAGCAGTTACTCAATCGGGACAGATACGCAGTATTTT.

This clone appeared a few times. V and J are TRBV7-9 and TRBJ1-5; D is undetermined. CDR1 and CDR2 from the germline V gene are SEHNR and FQNEAQ (reference sequence). V gave up 1 base and J gave up 2 bases, with 12 bases separating them. There are 16 residues in the CDR3. In nucleotides, the CDR3 is TGTGCCAGCAGCTTAGAACTAACGGGAGGCAATCAGCCCCAGCATTTT. Translating gives CASSLELTGGNQPQHF.

This chain links TRBV6-1 with TRBJ1-2; D ambiguous. V dropped 8 bases and J dropped 1 base, with 5 bases sitting between them. CDR1 is MNHNS and CDR2 is SASEGT in the germline V gene. This CDR3 comprises 11 residues. The CDR3: CASAFNYGYTF. CDR3 coding DNA: TGTGCCAGCGCGTTTAACTATGGCTACACCTTC.

V is TRBV6-6 and J is TRBJ2-5, with a possible D match to TRBD2 (5 bases). Trimming took off 6 bases at V and 1 base at J, with 15 bases between the two ends. Germline CDR1 reads MNHNY; CDR2 reads SVGAGI (reference sequence). The CDR3 length is 15 residues. The CDR3 nucleotides read TGTGCCAGCAGCTCCACATGGGGAGCCCAAGAGACCCAGTACTTC. It codes for CASSSTWGAQETQYF.

The rearrangement joins TRBV27 to TRBJ2-7; 11 bases align to TRBD1. The germline CDR1 and CDR2 sequences are MNHEY and SMNVEV (reference sequence). The J segment lost 4 bases and the V segment lost 7 bases, leaving 9 bases of the junction unmatched. The CDR3 runs 15 residues. The CDR3 DNA sequence: TGTGCCAGCAAACTACTGGGACAGGGGGAGTACGAGCAGTACTTC. Protein: CASKLLGQGEYEQYF.

This rearrangement joins TRBV4-3 to TRBJ2-1, with a weak D call TRBD2 (5 bases). The CDR3 is 14 residues long. From germline, CDR1 is LGHNA and CDR2 YSLEER. V was clipped by 0 bases and J by 7 bases, with 10 bases between them. The CDR3 protein is CASSQDLGGNEQFF. The CDR3 DNA sequence: TGCGCCAGCAGCCAAGACCTAGGAGGAAATGAGCAGTTCTTC.

CDR3 protein: CASSPNRGQGNTEAFF. In DNA form, the CDR3 reads TGTGCCAGCTCACCAAACAGGGGTCAGGGGAACACTGAAGCTTTCTTT. The V gene is TRBV18, the J gene TRBJ1-1; 7 bases map to TRBD1. Losses at the gene ends were 2 bases for V and 1 base for J; bases not matched to a gene: 7. Germline values: CDR1 KGHSH, CDR2 LQKENI. This CDR3 is 16 amino acids long. Looking up the rest from reference TRBV18 and TRBJ1-1 gives the full variable domain: NAGVMQNPRHLVRRRGQEARLRCSPMKGHSHVYWYRQLPEEGLKFMVYLQKENIIDESGMPKERFSAEFPKEGPSILRIQQVVRGDSAAYFCASSPNRGQGNTEAFFGQGTRLTVV.

The chain joins TRBV7-6 to TRBJ2-7, with a weak D call TRBD2 (7 bases). The germline V and J ends were trimmed by 4 bases and 3 bases, with 16 bases remaining between them. This CDR3 contains 15 residues. Germline V gene data show CDR1 as SGHVS and CDR2 as FNYEAQ. The CDR3 sequence: CASSYFAGADYEQYF. DNA for the CDR3: TGTGCCAGCAGCTACTTCGCGGGGGCCGACTACGAGCAGTACTTC.

The V call is TRBV4-2, the J call TRBJ2-1, with 14 bases identical to TRBD2. The CDR3 is 20 residues long. J gave up 8 bases and V 0 bases, and 15 bases lay outside the gene matches. From germline, CDR1 is LGHNA and CDR2 YNFKEQ. The DNA for the CDR3 is TGTGCCAGCAGCCAAGATATCACGACTAGCGGGGGGGCCCTACAGGATGAGCAGTTCTTC. This translates into CASSQDITTSGGALQDEQFF.

This CDR3 reads CAWSLTGTTGELFF. DNA for the CDR3: TGTGCCTGGAGCCTGACAGGGACCACCGGGGAGCTGTTTTTT. The chain links TRBV30 to TRBJ2-2, with TRBD1 matching 7 bases. The ends lost 3 bases at V and 4 bases at J; junction bases unmatched: 5. The CDR3 consists of 14 residues. Germline loops: CDR1 GTSNPN, CDR2 SVGIG (reference sequence). Looking up the rest from reference TRBV30 and TRBJ2-2 gives the full variable domain: SQTIHQWPATLVQPVGSPLSLECTVEGTSNPNLYWYRQAAGRGLQLLFYSVGIGQISSEVPQNLSASRPQDRQFILSSKKLLLSDSGFYLCAWSLTGTTGELFFGEGSRLTVL.

The J gene is TRBJ2-2, the V gene TRBV4-3, with 10 bases aligning to TRBD2. The length of the CDR3 is 15 residues. Germline-derived CDR1 and CDR2 are LGHNA and YSLEER. The junction had 3 bases not matched to a gene; V was cut back by 1 base and J by 7 bases. CDR3 nucleotides: TGCGCCAGCAGCCAAGGGAGCGGGAGGGACGGGGAGCTGTTTTTT. Encoded protein: CASSQGSGRDGELFF.